One sample yielded the 11 T cell receptor beta chains listed below, sequenced in a study of blood T cell repertoires in COVID-19. TCRdb's table, derived via immunoSEQ multiplex PCR, lists solely in-frame clones and lacks some. In the table there are about 220,000 clones, 80% to 85% of which are singletons. Sequencing used peripheral blood. These receptor sequences come from a woman of 80 years or more with COVID-19, enrolled during active disease.

The CDR3, as DNA: TGTGCCAGCAGTGAAACCGGGAGGCGCAATCAGCCCCAGCATTTT. Its protein is CASSETGRRNQPQHF. The J gene is TRBJ1-5, the V gene TRBV6-1, with D uncertain. V lost 2 bases and J 2 bases, leaving 10 bases between the germline ends. This CDR3 has 15 amino acids. The germline CDR1 and CDR2 sequences are MNHNS and SASEGT.

V gene TRBV11-3 combines with J gene TRBJ2-3, with 14 bases lining up with TRBD2. Germline V CDR1 and CDR2: SGHNT, YENEEA. Losses at the gene ends were 5 bases for V and 4 bases for J; bases not matched to a gene: 8. CDR3 length equals 17 residues. This CDR3 reads CASSPSVTSGGADTQYF. The CDR3 DNA follows: TGTGCCAGCAGCCCCTCTGTGACTAGCGGGGGGGCAGATACGCAGTATTTT.

This sequence joins TRBV12-3 or TRBV12-4 and TRBJ2-5, with D unclear. This CDR3 contains 13 residues. The V end lost 3 bases, the J end lost 5 bases, and 10 bases lay between the germline ends. For the CDR3, the DNA is TGTGCCAGCAGTTTTACGGGTTACGAGACCCAGTACTTC. It yields the protein CASSFTGYETQYF.

The genes are TRBV27 and TRBJ2-1; possibly TRBD2 for D (6 bases). Germline V gene lookup returns CDR1 MNHEY and CDR2 SMNVEV (reference sequence). The V gene lost 4 bases and the J gene lost 0 bases, with 10 bases spanning the gap. The CDR3 has 15 residues. The CDR3 loop is CASSWRRVSYNEQFF. The CDR3 nucleotides read TGTGCCAGCAGTTGGAGGAGGGTCTCCTACAATGAGCAGTTCTTC.

The chain joins TRBV2 to TRBJ2-3; D is ambiguous. V lost 3 bases, J lost 1 base, and 8 bases lay in between. CDR3 length equals 14 residues. Germline V gene lookup returns CDR1 SNHLY and CDR2 FYNNEI. The chain's CDR3 is CASSDPSRTDTQYF. In DNA, the CDR3 is TGTGCCAGCAGTGACCCCTCCCGCACAGATACGCAGTATTTT.

V usage is TRBV5-1 and J usage is TRBJ1-5; D uncertain. The CDR3 has 13 amino acids. Deletions cut 0 bases from V and 5 bases from J, with 6 bases between. CDR1 SGHRS and CDR2 YFSETQ come from the germline V gene. The CDR3 reads CASSLAGDQPQHF. CDR3 DNA: TGCGCCAGCAGCTTGGCCGGTGATCAGCCCCAGCATTTT.

As concerns this clone: The junction departs from germline at one end; a sequencing error may be responsible. V usage is TRBV7-7 and J usage is TRBJ2-5, with D possibly being TRBD2 (7 bases). The CDR3 extends over 15 amino acids. The germline V gene encodes CDR1 SSHAT and CDR2 FNYEAQ (reference sequence). The CDR3 spells CASSNRGGMEETQYF. The CDR3 DNA follows: TGTGCTAGCAGCAATAGGGGGGGTATGGAAGAGACCCAGTACTTC.

This chain joins TRBV14 and TRBJ1-1; 9 bases map to TRBD1. V lost 1 base to trimming and J lost 3 bases; unmatched junction nucleotides: 9. This CDR3 is 17 amino acids long. CDR1 is SGHDN, CDR2 FVKESK, per germline. The CDR3: CASSQAMGQGDDTEAFF. The CDR3 DNA reads as TGTGCCAGCAGCCAAGCTATGGGACAGGGTGATGACACTGAAGCTTTCTTT. The entire variable domain, with the rest obtained from reference TRBV14 and TRBJ1-1, is as follows: EAGVTQFPSHSVIEKGQTVTLRCDPISGHDNLYWYRRVMGKEIKFLLHFVKESKQDESGMPNNRFLAERTGGTYSTLKVQPAELEDSGVYFCASSQAMGQGDDTEAFFGQGTRLTVV.

This chain links TRBV12-3 or TRBV12-4 with TRBJ2-1; TRBD1 agrees at 9 bases. Trimming removed 8 bases from V and 8 bases from J; junction bases left unmatched: 4. CDR3 size: 12 residues. The chain's CDR3 is CASGTGFHEQFF. CDR3 coding DNA: TGTGCCAGCGGGACAGGGTTCCATGAGCAGTTCTTC.

The CDR3 region is CASSTQRGQTNSPLHF. In DNA form, the CDR3 reads TGTGCCAGCAGCACCCAGAGGGGACAGACAAATTCACCCCTCCACTTT. The chain uses TRBV7-2 and TRBJ1-6, with 7 bases that match TRBD1. CDR1 is SGHTA, CDR2 FQGNSA, per germline. J was trimmed by 7 bases and V by 5 bases; bases with no gene match: 11. This CDR3 is 16 amino acids long.

The rearrangement uses TRBV29-1 and TRBJ2-3; D unclear. There are 14 residues in the CDR3. Germline lookup yields CDR1 SQVTM and CDR2 ANQGSEA. V lost 7 bases and J lost 2, with 16 bases in between. CDR3 region: CSAMSALSTDTQYF. In DNA form, the CDR3 reads TGCAGCGCCATGTCCGCGCTATCCACAGATACGCAGTATTTT.